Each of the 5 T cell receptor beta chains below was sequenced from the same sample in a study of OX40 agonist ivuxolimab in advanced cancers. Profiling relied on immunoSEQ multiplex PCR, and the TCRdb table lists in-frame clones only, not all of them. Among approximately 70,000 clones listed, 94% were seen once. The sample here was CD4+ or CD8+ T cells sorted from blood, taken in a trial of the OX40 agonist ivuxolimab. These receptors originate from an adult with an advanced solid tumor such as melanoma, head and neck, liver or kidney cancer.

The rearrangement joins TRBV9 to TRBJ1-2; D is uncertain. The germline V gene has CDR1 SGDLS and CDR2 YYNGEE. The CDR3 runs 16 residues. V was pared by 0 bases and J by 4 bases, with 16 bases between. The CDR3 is CASSVGHTQGPYGYTF. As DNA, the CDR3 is TGTGCCAGCAGCGTAGGACACACACAAGGGCCCTATGGCTACACCTTC.

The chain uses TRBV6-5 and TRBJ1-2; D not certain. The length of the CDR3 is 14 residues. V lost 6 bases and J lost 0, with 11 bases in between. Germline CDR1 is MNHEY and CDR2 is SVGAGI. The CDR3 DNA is TGTGCCAGCAGCTTCGGACTAGCTAACTATGGCTACACCTTC. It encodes CASSFGLANYGYTF.

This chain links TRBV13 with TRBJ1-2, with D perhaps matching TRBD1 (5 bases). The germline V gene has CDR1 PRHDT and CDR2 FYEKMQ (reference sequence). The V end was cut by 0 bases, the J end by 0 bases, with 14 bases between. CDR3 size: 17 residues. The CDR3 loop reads CASSLGQGRSTNYGYTF. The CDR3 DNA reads TGTGCCAGCAGCTTAGGCCAGGGACGGTCTACTAACTATGGCTACACCTTC.

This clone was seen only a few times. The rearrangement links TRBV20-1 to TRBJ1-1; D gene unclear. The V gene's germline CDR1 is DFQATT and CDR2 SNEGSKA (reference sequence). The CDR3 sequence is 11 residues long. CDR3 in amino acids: CTTERVIEAFF. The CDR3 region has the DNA TGCACCACCGAAAGGGTGATTGAAGCTTTCTTT.

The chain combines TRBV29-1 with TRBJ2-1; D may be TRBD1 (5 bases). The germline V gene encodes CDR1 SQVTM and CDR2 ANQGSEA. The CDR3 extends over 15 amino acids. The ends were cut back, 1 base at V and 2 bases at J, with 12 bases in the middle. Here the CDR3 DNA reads TGCAGCGTTGAAGTTTCCCTGACAGCCTACAATGAGCAGTTCTTC. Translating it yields CSVEVSLTAYNEQFF.